These 30 T cell receptor beta chains came from one sample sequenced in a study of beta chain features in type 1 diabetes. All of the isolated RNA was reverse transcribed, so expressed TCRB transcripts were sequenced. The method was immunoSEQ multiplex PCR; TCRdb's version includes in-frame clones alone and lacks a portion of them. In the table there are fewer than 650,000 clones, 15% of which are singletons. Sequenced material: naive CD4+ T cells from blood. These receptors originate from a man in his late teens or twenties in good health.

J is TRBJ2-5 and V is TRBV2; the match to TRBD1 covers 9 bases. After removal of 8 bases from V and 4 bases from J, the junction contained 5 bases not matched to a gene. Germline-derived CDR1 and CDR2 are SNHLY and FYNNEI. This CDR3 comprises 13 residues. The CDR3 spells CASLDRGSETQYF. In DNA form, the CDR3 reads TGTGCCAGCCTGGACAGGGGCTCAGAGACCCAGTACTTC.

The chain recombines TRBV4-1 with TRBJ2-2; TRBD1 is a possible D gene (6 bases). V lost 1 base and J 4 bases, leaving 16 bases between the germline ends. The CDR3 runs 17 residues. Germline values: CDR1 MGHRA, CDR2 YSYEKL. The CDR3 loop is CASSQAPTGYRTGELFF. CDR3 bases: TGCGCCAGCAGCCAAGCCCCTACAGGGTATCGCACCGGGGAGCTGTTTTTT.

The chain is built from TRBV6-6 and TRBJ2-5; D remains ambiguous. CDR1 MNHNY and CDR2 SVGAGI come from the germline V gene (reference sequence). The CDR3 spans 15 residues. With 2 bases removed from V and 0 bases from J, the gap between germline ends came to 10 bases. CDR3 in amino acids: CASSYGSSYQETQYF. CDR3 sequence (DNA): TGTGCCAGCAGTTACGGGTCATCGTACCAAGAGACCCAGTACTTC.

The table lists this clone with a few counts. This rearrangement joins TRBV18 to TRBJ2-6; 9 bases map to TRBD1. The length of the CDR3 is 18 residues. V was pared by 4 bases and J by 0 bases, with 7 bases of the junction left unmatched. Germline values: CDR1 KGHSH, CDR2 LQKENI. CDR3 DNA: TGTGCCAGCTCACTACAGGGGGCCTCGTACTCTGGGGCCAACGTCCTGACTTTC. The encoded protein is CASSLQGASYSGANVLTF.

The V and J genes are TRBV7-8 and TRBJ2-1, with D possibly matching TRBD1 (5 bases). This CDR3 is 14 amino acids long. V dropped 6 bases and J dropped 7 bases, with 16 bases sitting between them. The germline V gene encodes CDR1 SGHVS and CDR2 FQNEAQ. The CDR3 nucleotides are TGTGCCAGCAGGAGCAATCAGGGTCGGAATGAGCAGTTCTTC. Its translation is CASRSNQGRNEQFF. The full variable domain, completed using reference TRBV7-8 and TRBJ2-1, is GAGVSQSPRYKVAKRGQDVALRCDPISGHVSLFWYQQALGQGPEFLTYFQNEAQLDKSGLPSDRFFAERPEGSVSTLKIQRTQQEDSAVYLCASRSNQGRNEQFFGPGTRLTVL.

The J gene is TRBJ2-1, the V gene TRBV19; 8 nucleotides line up with TRBD1. Trimming at V came to 5 bases and at J to 0 bases, leaving 6 bases not matched to a gene. This CDR3 region has 16 residues. The germline gives CDR1 LNHDA, CDR2 SQIVND (reference sequence). The DNA of the CDR3 is TGTGCCAGTAGTCCTAGGACAGGGAGCTCCTACAATGAGCAGTTCTTC. It is translated as CASSPRTGSSYNEQFF. Supplemented by reference TRBV19 and TRBJ2-1, the full variable domain reads DGGITQSPKYLFRKEGQNVTLSCEQNLNHDAMYWYRQDPGQGLRLIYYSQIVNDFQKGDIAEGYSVSREKKESFPLTVTSAQKNPTAFYLCASSPRTGSSYNEQFFGPGTRLTVL.

The chain couples TRBV15 to TRBJ2-1; 9 positions match TRBD1. Germline V lookup: CDR1 LNHNV, CDR2 YYDKDF (reference sequence). The junction had 8 bases not matched to a gene; V was cut back by 5 bases and J by 6 bases. This CDR3 comprises 15 residues. The CDR3 loop is CATSLRDRAGNEQFF. The CDR3 DNA sequence: TGTGCCACCAGCCTCCGGGACAGGGCGGGCAATGAGCAGTTCTTC.

This sequence joins TRBV28 and TRBJ2-1; TRBD2 agrees at 13 bases. Trimming removed 7 bases from V and 9 bases from J; junction bases left unmatched: 9. The CDR3 sequence is 15 residues long. The germline V gene has CDR1 MDHEN and CDR2 SYDVKM. The CDR3 nucleotides read TGTGCCAGCACTACTAGCGGGAGGGCCGAGGGTGAGCAGTTCTTC. This encodes CASTTSGRAEGEQFF.

The chain uses TRBV6-6 and TRBJ1-4; D gene ambiguous. The V end lost 0 bases, the J end lost 8 bases, and 10 bases lay between the germline ends. The CDR3 contains 14 residues. Germline values: CDR1 MNHNY, CDR2 SVGAGI (reference sequence). CDR3 amino acids: CASSYSRQAEKLFF. CDR3 in DNA: TGTGCCAGCAGTTACTCCAGACAAGCGGAAAAACTGTTTTTT.

This clone was observed a few times. The gene calls are TRBV27 and TRBJ2-7; 9 bases line up with TRBD2. The CDR3 has 16 amino acids. Per the germline V gene, CDR1 is MNHEY and CDR2 is SMNVEV (reference sequence). Germline trimming cut 5 bases from V and 4 bases from J; bases unmatched to any gene: 12. The CDR3 loop reads CASSRAATSGSYEQYF. CDR3 bases: TGTGCCAGCAGTCGGGCGGCGACTAGCGGATCTTACGAGCAGTACTTC.

This clone was counted only a few times. Other DNA sequences in this specimen translate into the identical CDR3. CDR3 DNA sequence: TGTGCCAGCAGCTCGGGACAGAACACTGAAGCTTTCTTT. Translation: CASSSGQNTEAFF. The rearrangement joins TRBV5-4 to TRBJ1-1; the D gene is possibly TRBD1 (6 bases). The ends were cut back, 3 bases at V and 1 base at J, with 7 bases in the middle. The CDR3 runs 13 residues. Germline CDR1 and CDR2: SGHNT and YYREEE (reference sequence).

This clone was recorded a few times. V gene TRBV5-1 combines with J gene TRBJ2-5, with 8 positions matching TRBD1. This CDR3 spans 16 amino acids. J gave up 0 bases and V 2 bases, and 6 bases lay outside the gene matches. The V gene's germline CDR1 is SGHRS and CDR2 YFSETQ. The CDR3 nucleotides read TGCGCCAGCAGCTTCGGACAGGGAGTCTACCAAGAGACCCAGTACTTC. This translates into CASSFGQGVYQETQYF.

This clone was observed a handful of times. V is TRBV4-2 and J is TRBJ2-1; 8 nucleotides line up with TRBD2. Trimming cost V 0 bases and J 5 bases; bases outside gene matches: 6. The CDR3 extends over 16 amino acids. Germline V lookup: CDR1 LGHNA, CDR2 YNFKEQ. CDR3 in DNA: TGTGCCAGCAGCCAAGATCAAATGACTAGCGACAATGAGCAGTTCTTC. Amino acid sequence: CASSQDQMTSDNEQFF.

The CDR3 coding sequence is TGTGCCAGCAGCTTTTCGATCGTGGAGGCTTTCTTT. It specifies CASSFSIVEAFF. V and J are TRBV5-8 and TRBJ1-1, with D uncertain. The CDR3 loop spans 12 amino acids. CDR1 and CDR2 (germline): SGHTS, YDEGEE. V lost 2 bases to trimming and J lost 11 bases, with 13 bases between them.

In its sample, this clone was seen a few times. The chain combines TRBV6-1 with TRBJ2-7; 12 bases line up with TRBD1. V shed 0 bases, J shed 7 bases, and the junction held 4 bases outside the gene matches. The germline V gene encodes CDR1 MNHNS and CDR2 SASEGT. The CDR3 runs 15 residues. CDR3 amino acids: CASSEAGQGAREQYF. The CDR3 bases are TGTGCCAGCAGTGAAGCGGGACAGGGGGCGCGGGAGCAGTACTTC.

The V and J genes are TRBV4-2 and TRBJ2-2; 10 bases are a match to TRBD1. CDR1 and CDR2 from the germline V gene are LGHNA and YNFKEQ. Trimming removed 4 bases from V and 5 bases from J; junction bases left unmatched: 7. The CDR3 runs 16 residues. The CDR3 loop reads CASSRADRGRTGELFF. CDR3 bases: TGTGCCAGCAGCCGAGCGGACAGGGGGAGAACCGGGGAGCTGTTTTTT.

The V gene is TRBV19, the J gene TRBJ1-2; D gene ambiguous. This CDR3 is 14 amino acids long. V shed 0 bases and J shed 5 bases, with 10 bases lying between them. Germline V gene sequence: CDR1 LNHDA, CDR2 SQIVND (reference sequence). CDR3 sequence: CASSIDGRRYGYTF. The CDR3 nucleotides read TGTGCCAGTAGTATAGATGGGAGGCGGTATGGCTACACCTTC.

The J gene is TRBJ2-7, the V gene TRBV6-5; weak D call: TRBD1 (6 bases). The length of the CDR3 is 12 residues. Trimming shortened V by 6 bases and J by 3 bases, and 9 bases separated the two germline ends. Germline assignment: CDR1 MNHEY and CDR2 SVGAGI. CDR3 loop: CASSEGGYEQYF. CDR3 nucleotides: TGTGCCAGCAGCGAAGGGGGCTACGAGCAGTACTTC.

V and J are TRBV18 and TRBJ2-4; 8 nucleotides align to TRBD1. J lost 7 bases, V lost 2 bases, and 7 bases had no gene match. In germline, CDR1 is KGHSH, CDR2 LQKENI. This CDR3 region has 15 residues. CDR3 in DNA: TGTGCCAGCTCACCAGGACAGGGAGGAGCGAACATTCAGTACTTC. Translating it yields CASSPGQGGANIQYF.

A few counts support this clone. The V and J genes are TRBV30 and TRBJ2-7, with D unclear. The CDR3 runs 10 residues. Germline CDR1 reads GTSNPN; CDR2 reads SVGIG (reference sequence). Trimming cost V 5 bases and J 7 bases, with 9 bases left between them. The DNA for the CDR3 is TGTGCCTGGGGTTTTGGGGAGCAGTACTTC. Protein: CAWGFGEQYF.

This clone came up a few times. The J gene is TRBJ1-2, the V gene TRBV28; no reliable D call. With 1 base removed from V and 10 bases from J, the gap between germline ends came to 10 bases. This CDR3 spans 12 amino acids. Germline CDR1 MDHEN, CDR2 SYDVKM. The CDR3 sequence is CASSLSGIYYTF. For the CDR3, the DNA is TGTGCCAGCAGTTTATCGGGTATATACTACACCTTC.

The chain combines TRBV18 with TRBJ1-2; a weak D match, TRBD1 (5 bases). V was trimmed by 5 bases and J by 6 bases, leaving 13 bases between them. The CDR3 contains 13 residues. Germline V gives CDR1 KGHSH, CDR2 LQKENI. CDR3 amino acids: CASSRTNSDGYTF. CDR3 in DNA: TGTGCCAGCTCAAGGACAAACTCCGATGGCTACACCTTC.

Ten or more counts support this clone. The V gene is TRBV7-2, the J gene TRBJ2-7; 11 nucleotides line up with TRBD2. Losses at the gene ends were 5 bases for V and 4 bases for J; bases not matched to a gene: 4. CDR3 length: 14 amino acids. Germline CDR1 is SGHTA and CDR2 is FQGNSA. The CDR3 loop reads CASSPRTSGYEQYF. CDR3 DNA sequence: TGTGCCAGCAGCCCGAGGACTAGCGGGTACGAGCAGTACTTC. Drawing the rest from reference TRBV7-2 and TRBJ2-7, the complete variable domain is GAGVSQSPSNKVTEKGKDVELRCDPISGHTALYWYRQSLGQGLEFLIYFQGNSAPDKSGLPSDRFSAERTGGSVSTLTIQRTQQEDSAVYLCASSPRTSGYEQYFGPGTRLTVT.

The V call is TRBV18, the J call TRBJ1-2; D perhaps matches TRBD1 (5 bases). CDR1 is KGHSH, CDR2 LQKENI, per germline. The CDR3 is made up of 15 amino acids. With 3 bases removed from V and 3 bases from J, the gap between germline ends came to 14 bases. CDR3 coding DNA: TGTGCCAGCTCACCCCTCGTGGGGCCGGACTATGGCTACACCTTC. Protein product: CASSPLVGPDYGYTF.

CDR3 residues: CASSSGRGEAFF. The CDR3 nucleotides are TGTGCCAGCAGCTCCGGCAGGGGTGAAGCTTTCTTT. The J gene is TRBJ1-1, the V gene TRBV5-6, with D perhaps matching TRBD1 (6 bases). Germline V gene lookup returns CDR1 SGHDT and CDR2 YYEEEE. This CDR3 region has 12 residues. V was clipped by 3 bases and J by 7 bases, with 10 bases between them.

The gene calls are TRBV5-4 and TRBJ2-7; 8 bases are a match to TRBD2. This CDR3 has 15 residues. The V gene's germline CDR1 is SGHNT and CDR2 YYREEE (reference sequence). With 2 bases clipped from V and 4 bases from J, the junction kept 8 bases outside the gene matches. CDR3 protein: CASSFDGTSMYEQYF. The CDR3 coding sequence is TGTGCCAGCAGCTTCGACGGGACTAGTATGTACGAGCAGTACTTC.

The chain has TRBV5-6 and TRBJ2-7, with unresolved D. Trimming shortened V by 1 base and J by 3 bases, and 11 bases separated the two germline ends. This CDR3 is built from 14 residues. Germline V CDR1 and CDR2: SGHDT, YYEEEE. The CDR3 nucleotides read TGTGCCAGCAGCTTGAGAGGCAGCTTCTACGAGCAGTACTTC. Residues: CASSLRGSFYEQYF.

The J gene is TRBJ1-4, the V gene TRBV6-4, with TRBD1 as a possible D gene (6 bases). V gave up 5 bases and J gave up 7 bases, with 11 bases separating them. The CDR3 sequence is 13 residues long. Germline V gives CDR1 MRHNA, CDR2 SNTAGT. CDR3 sequence (DNA): TGTGCCAGCAGTCGACAGGTCGGTGAAAAACTGTTTTTT. The encoded protein is CASSRQVGEKLFF.

This clone was found a few times. V is TRBV30 and J is TRBJ1-1; D is possibly TRBD1 (5 bases). The germline V and J ends were trimmed by 2 bases and 0 bases, with 13 bases remaining between them. The CDR3 spans 15 residues. The germline V gene has CDR1 GTSNPN and CDR2 SVGIG (reference sequence). CDR3 nucleotides: TGTGCCTGGAGTCCCCCCGGGGCCCTGAACACTGAAGCTTTCTTT. This encodes CAWSPPGALNTEAFF.

There are a few counts of this clone. J is TRBJ2-7 and V is TRBV27; 11 nucleotides match TRBD1. The V and J ends lost 5 bases and 2 bases, in that order; junction bases with no gene match: 14. Germline-derived CDR1 and CDR2 are MNHEY and SMNVEV (reference sequence). There are 18 residues in the CDR3. The CDR3 DNA reads TGTGCCAGCAGTAGGCACCGGGACAGGGGGTATAATCCCTACGAGCAGTACTTC. Encoded protein: CASSRHRDRGYNPYEQYF.